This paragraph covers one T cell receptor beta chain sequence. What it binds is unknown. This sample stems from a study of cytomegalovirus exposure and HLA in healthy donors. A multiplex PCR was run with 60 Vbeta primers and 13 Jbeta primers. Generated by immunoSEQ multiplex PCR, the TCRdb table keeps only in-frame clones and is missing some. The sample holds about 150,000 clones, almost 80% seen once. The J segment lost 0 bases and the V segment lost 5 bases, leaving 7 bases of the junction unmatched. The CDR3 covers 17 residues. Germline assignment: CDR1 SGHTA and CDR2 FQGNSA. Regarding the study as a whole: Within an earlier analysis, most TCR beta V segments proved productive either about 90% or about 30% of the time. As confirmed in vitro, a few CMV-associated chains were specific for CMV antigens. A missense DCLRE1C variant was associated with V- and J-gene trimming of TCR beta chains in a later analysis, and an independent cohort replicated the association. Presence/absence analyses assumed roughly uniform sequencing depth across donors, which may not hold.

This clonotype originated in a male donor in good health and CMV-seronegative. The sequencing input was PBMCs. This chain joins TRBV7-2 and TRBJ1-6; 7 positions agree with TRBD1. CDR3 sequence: CASSLPPGGSYNSPLHF. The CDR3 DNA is TGTGCCAGCAGCCTCCCCCCAGGGGGCTCCTATAATTCACCCCTCCACTTT.